Following are 8 T cell receptor beta chains from one sample sequenced in a study of somatic mutations in cytotoxic T cells in rheumatoid arthritis. Sequenced by immunoSEQ multiplex PCR; TCRdb stores in-frame clones only, minus some. The data contain over 6,000 clones, 70% to 80% of them seen just once; the ten biggest clones take up roughly 27%. Sequenced here: CD8+ T cells sorted from blood, sampled at a follow-up visit. Source of these receptors: a woman between 65 and 79 years old with rheumatoid arthritis.

The CDR3 DNA reads TGTGCCAGCAGCTTAGATTGGGCCGGCGAGCAGTACTTC. The encoded protein is CASSLDWAGEQYF. The chain uses TRBV11-3 and TRBJ2-7, with unresolved D. The CDR3 is made up of 13 amino acids. Germline CDR1 SGHNT, CDR2 YENEEA. V gave up 0 bases and J gave up 6 bases, with 9 bases separating them.

This clone showed up just a few times. The rearrangement uses TRBV11-2 and TRBJ2-5, with 7 positions matching TRBD1. The CDR3 is 14 residues long. J lost 5 bases, V lost 0 bases, and 3 bases had no gene match. Per germline, CDR1 SGHAT and CDR2 FQNNGV. This CDR3 reads CASSLEGQAETQYF. DNA for the CDR3: TGTGCCAGCAGCTTAGAAGGACAGGCGGAGACCCAGTACTTC.

On this clone itself: A read error may account for a junction end that differs from germline. The V call is TRBV27, the J call TRBJ2-3, with TRBD2 identical over 11 bases. Looked up from germline, CDR1 is MNHEY and CDR2 is SMNVEV (reference sequence). The CDR3 runs 16 residues. CDR3 loop: CASRRATSGSIDTQYF. The CDR3, as DNA: TGTGCCAGCCGGAGGGCTACTAGCGGGAGCATAGATACGCAGTATTTT.

The chain links TRBV11-2 to TRBJ2-5; TRBD1 matches 10 bases. The CDR3 length is 15 residues. Trimming cost V 5 bases and J 5 bases; bases outside gene matches: 8. From germline, CDR1 is SGHAT and CDR2 FQNNGV. CDR3 coding DNA: TGTGCCAGCAGCGATACCGGGACAGGGGTTGAGACCCAGTACTTC. Translated, it gives CASSDTGTGVETQYF.

This chain links TRBV2 with TRBJ2-2; 9 positions agree with TRBD2. CDR3 length: 16 amino acids. Germline CDR1 is SNHLY and CDR2 is FYNNEI. V was clipped by 7 bases and J by 7 bases; unmatched bases: 13. CDR3 sequence: CASILSGGLLVGELFF. CDR3 sequence (DNA): TGTGCCAGCATCCTTAGCGGGGGCCTCTTGGTCGGGGAGCTGTTTTTT.

The V gene is TRBV6-5, the J gene TRBJ1-5; the D is unclear. CDR1 and CDR2 (germline): MNHEY, SVGAGI. Trimming cost V 0 bases and J 3 bases, with 12 bases left between them. This CDR3 has 16 amino acids. The CDR3 spells CASSYSTLTNNQPQHF. In DNA, the CDR3 is TGTGCCAGCAGTTACTCCACCCTTACAAACAATCAGCCCCAGCATTTT.

The chain carries TRBV7-8 and TRBJ2-5; D is uncertain. There are 15 residues in the CDR3. V was trimmed by 2 bases and J by 1 base, leaving 11 bases between them. In germline, CDR1 is SGHVS, CDR2 FQNEAQ. CDR3 sequence reads: CASSLSARIQETQYF. The CDR3 DNA reads as TGTGCCAGCAGCTTATCGGCGAGAATCCAAGAGACCCAGTACTTC.

The rearrangement joins TRBV27 to TRBJ2-5; 8 bases align to TRBD2. CDR3 length: 15 amino acids. Germline V CDR1 and CDR2: MNHEY, SMNVEV (reference sequence). With 1 base clipped from V and 1 base from J, the junction kept 2 bases outside the gene matches. The CDR3 sequence is CASSLYRGGQETQYF. In DNA form, the CDR3 reads TGTGCCAGCAGTTTATATCGGGGGGGCCAAGAGACCCAGTACTTC.